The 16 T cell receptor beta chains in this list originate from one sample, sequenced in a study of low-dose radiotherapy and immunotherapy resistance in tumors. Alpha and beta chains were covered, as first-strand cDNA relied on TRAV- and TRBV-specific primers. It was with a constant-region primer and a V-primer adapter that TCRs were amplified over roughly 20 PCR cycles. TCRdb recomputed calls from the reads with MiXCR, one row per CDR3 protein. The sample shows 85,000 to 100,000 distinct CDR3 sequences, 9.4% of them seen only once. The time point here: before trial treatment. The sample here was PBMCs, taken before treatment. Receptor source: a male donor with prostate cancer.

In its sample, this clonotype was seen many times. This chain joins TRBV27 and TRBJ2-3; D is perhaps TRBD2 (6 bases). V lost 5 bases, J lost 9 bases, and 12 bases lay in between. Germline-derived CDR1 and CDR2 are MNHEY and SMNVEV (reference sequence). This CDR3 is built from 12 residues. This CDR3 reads CASSPRDSTQYF. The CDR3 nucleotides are TGTGCCAGCAGTCCTCGGGACTCAACGCAGTATTTT.

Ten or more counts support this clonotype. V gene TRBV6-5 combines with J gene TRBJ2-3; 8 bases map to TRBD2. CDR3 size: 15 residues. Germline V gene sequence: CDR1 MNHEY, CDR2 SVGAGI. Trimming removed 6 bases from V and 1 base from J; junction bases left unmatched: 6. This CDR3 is CASRNGLAGTDTQYF. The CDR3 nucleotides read TGTGCCAGCAGGAATGGACTAGCCGGCACAGATACGCAGTATTTT.

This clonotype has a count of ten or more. CDR3 coding DNA: TGTGCCAGCAGCTCGGGGAGGAACACAGATACGCAGTATTTT. It is translated as CASSSGRNTDTQYF. The chain combines TRBV7-3 with TRBJ2-3; a possible D gene is TRBD2 (6 bases). The CDR3 totals 14 residues. The V and J ends lost 4 bases and 2 bases respectively, with 10 bases between them. Germline-derived CDR1 and CDR2 are SGHTA and FQGTGA.

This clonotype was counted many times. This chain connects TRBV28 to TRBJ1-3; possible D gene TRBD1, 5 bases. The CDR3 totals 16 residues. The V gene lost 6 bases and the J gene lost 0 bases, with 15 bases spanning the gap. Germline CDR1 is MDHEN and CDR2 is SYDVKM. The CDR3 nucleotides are TGTGCCAGCAGAATCGGGGCAGTCTTCTCTGGAAACACCATATATTTT. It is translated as CASRIGAVFSGNTIYF.

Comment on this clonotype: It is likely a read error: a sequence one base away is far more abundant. In DNA, the CDR3 is TGTGCCAGCAGTTTAGCCGCAGGGTACGAGCAGTTCTTC. Translated, it gives CASSLAAGYEQFF. The rearrangement joins TRBV28 to TRBJ2-1; weak D call: TRBD1 (5 bases). This CDR3 is built from 13 residues. Trimming took off 2 bases at V and 10 bases at J, with 12 bases between the two ends. Germline V CDR1 and CDR2: MDHEN, SYDVKM.

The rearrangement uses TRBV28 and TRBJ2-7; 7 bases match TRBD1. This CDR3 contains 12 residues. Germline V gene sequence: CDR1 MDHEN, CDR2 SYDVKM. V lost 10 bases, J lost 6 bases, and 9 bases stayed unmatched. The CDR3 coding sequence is TGTGCCACCGGGATAGGGGGCCCCGAGCAGTACTTC. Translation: CATGIGGPEQYF.

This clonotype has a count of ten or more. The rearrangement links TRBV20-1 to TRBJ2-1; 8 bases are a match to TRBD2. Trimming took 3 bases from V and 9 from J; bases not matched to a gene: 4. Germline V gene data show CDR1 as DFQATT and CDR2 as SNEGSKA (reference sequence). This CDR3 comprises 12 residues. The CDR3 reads CSASGRAGEQFF. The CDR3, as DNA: TGCAGTGCTAGCGGGAGGGCCGGTGAGCAGTTCTTC.

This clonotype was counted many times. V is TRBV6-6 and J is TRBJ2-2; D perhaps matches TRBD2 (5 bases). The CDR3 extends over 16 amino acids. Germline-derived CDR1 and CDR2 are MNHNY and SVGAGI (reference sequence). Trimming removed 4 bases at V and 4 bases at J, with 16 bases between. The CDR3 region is CASSLSGRTSTGELFF. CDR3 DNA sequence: TGTGCCAGCAGTTTGTCGGGCAGGACTTCCACCGGGGAGCTGTTTTTT.

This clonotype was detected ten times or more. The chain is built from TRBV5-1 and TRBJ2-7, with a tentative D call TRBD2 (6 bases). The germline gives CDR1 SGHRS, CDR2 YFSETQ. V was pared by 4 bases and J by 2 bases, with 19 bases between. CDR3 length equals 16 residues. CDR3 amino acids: CASSPRDAISPYEQYF. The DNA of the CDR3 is TGCGCCAGCAGCCCGCGGGACGCCATCTCCCCCTACGAGCAGTACTTC.

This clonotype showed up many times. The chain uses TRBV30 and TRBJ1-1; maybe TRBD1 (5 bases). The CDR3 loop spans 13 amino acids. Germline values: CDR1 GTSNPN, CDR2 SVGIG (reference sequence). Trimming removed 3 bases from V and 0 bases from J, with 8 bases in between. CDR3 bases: TGTGCCTGGAGCACGGGGGTGAACACTGAAGCTTTCTTT. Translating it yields CAWSTGVNTEAFF.

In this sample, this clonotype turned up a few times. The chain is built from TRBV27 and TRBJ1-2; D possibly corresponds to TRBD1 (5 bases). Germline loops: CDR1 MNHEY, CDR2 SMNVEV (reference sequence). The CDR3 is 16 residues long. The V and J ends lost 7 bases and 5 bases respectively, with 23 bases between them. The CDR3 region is CASNPGSGGVGYGYTF. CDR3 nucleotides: TGTGCCAGCAATCCCGGGTCTGGGGGTGTTGGGTATGGCTACACCTTC.

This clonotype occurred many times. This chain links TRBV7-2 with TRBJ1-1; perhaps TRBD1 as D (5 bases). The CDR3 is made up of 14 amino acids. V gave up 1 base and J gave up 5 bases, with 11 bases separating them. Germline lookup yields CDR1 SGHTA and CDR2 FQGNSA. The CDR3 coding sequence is TGTGCCAGCAGCTTAGGATCCGGGGGAACTGAAGCTTTCTTT. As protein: CASSLGSGGTEAFF.

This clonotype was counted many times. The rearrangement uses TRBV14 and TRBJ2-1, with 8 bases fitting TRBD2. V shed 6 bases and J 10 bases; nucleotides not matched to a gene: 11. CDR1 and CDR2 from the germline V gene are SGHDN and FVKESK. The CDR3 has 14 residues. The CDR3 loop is CASRPGLGFTEQFF. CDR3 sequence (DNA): TGTGCCAGCAGGCCGGGACTAGGGTTCACCGAGCAGTTCTTC.

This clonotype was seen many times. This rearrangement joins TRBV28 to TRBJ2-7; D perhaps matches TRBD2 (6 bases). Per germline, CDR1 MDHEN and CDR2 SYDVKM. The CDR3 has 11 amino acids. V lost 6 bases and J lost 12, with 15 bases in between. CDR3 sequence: CASSLGRILYF. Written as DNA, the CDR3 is TGTGCCAGCAGCCTTGGGAGGATACTGTACTTC.

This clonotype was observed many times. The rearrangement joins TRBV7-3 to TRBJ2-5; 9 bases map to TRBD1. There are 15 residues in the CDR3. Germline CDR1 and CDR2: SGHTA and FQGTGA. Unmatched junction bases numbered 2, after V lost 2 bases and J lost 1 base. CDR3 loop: CASSLGTGTQETQYF. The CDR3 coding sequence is TGTGCCAGCAGCTTAGGGACAGGGACCCAAGAGACCCAGTACTTC.

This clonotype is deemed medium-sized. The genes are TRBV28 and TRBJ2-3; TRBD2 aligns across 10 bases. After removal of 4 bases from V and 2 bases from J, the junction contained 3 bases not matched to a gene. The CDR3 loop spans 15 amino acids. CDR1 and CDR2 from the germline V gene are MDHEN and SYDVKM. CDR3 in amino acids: CASSSLAGSTDTQYF. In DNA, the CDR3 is TGTGCCAGCAGTTCACTAGCGGGATCCACAGATACGCAGTATTTT.